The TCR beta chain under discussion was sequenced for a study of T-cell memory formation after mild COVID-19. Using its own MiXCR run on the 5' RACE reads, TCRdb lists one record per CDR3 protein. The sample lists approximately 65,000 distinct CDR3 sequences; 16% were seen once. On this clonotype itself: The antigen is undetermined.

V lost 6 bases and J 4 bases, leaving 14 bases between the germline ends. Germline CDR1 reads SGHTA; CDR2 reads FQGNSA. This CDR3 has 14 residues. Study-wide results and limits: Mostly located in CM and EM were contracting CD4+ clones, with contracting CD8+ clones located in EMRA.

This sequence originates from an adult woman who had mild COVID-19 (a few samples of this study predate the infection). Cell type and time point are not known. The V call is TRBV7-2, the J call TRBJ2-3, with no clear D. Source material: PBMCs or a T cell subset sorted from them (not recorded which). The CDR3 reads CASRTGPGADTQYF. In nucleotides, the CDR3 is TGTGCCAGCAGGACCGGGCCCGGCGCAGATACGCAGTATTTT.